Listed below are T cell receptor beta chains from one sample, sequenced in a study of T cell responses to AZD1222 COVID-19 vaccine. Data came from immunoSEQ multiplex PCR; TCRdb stores just in-frame clones and leaves some out. The sample holds around 120,000 clones; approximately 90% are singletons and the top ten take roughly 1.5%. Sequences were derived from peripheral blood, sampled 28 days after the second AZD1222 dose. Every receptor here comes from an adult who received the AZD1222 COVID-19 vaccine. CDR3s include the opening cysteine and the closing phenylalanine or tryptophan. The D gene is left open where the match is weak. Clone sizes are given selectively: once, few, many, or a class where the clone is expanded.

clone size | D gene | J gene | V gene | CDR3 DNA | CDR3 protein
. | TRBD1 | TRBJ2-7 | TRBV11-3 | TGTGCCAGCAGCCAAGGACAGGGGGCATTCTACGAGCAGTACTTC | CASSQGQGAFYEQYF
. | . | TRBJ2-7 | TRBV21-1 | TGTGCCAGCAGCAATGGGACACCTACTCCCTACGAGCAGTACTTC | CASSNGTPTPYEQYF
. | . | TRBJ2-5 | TRBV4-1 | TGCGCCAGCAGCCAAGATGCCCAGCAAGAGACCCAGTACTTC | CASSQDAQQETQYF
. | . | TRBJ2-1 | TRBV5-1 | TGCGCCAGCAGCTTGGATGCTAGCTACAATGAGCAGTTCTTC | CASSLDASYNEQFF
. | . | TRBJ1-1 | TRBV11-2 | TGTGCCAGCAGCTTACCAATCCGACAGGTGATAAACACTGAAGCTTTCTTT | CASSLPIRQVINTEAFF
. | . | TRBJ2-4 | TRBV28 | TGTGCCAGCAGTTTACGAGGGGGGGACATTCAGTACTTC | CASSLRGGDIQYF
. | . | TRBJ1-1 | TRBV20-1 | TGCAGTGCTAGTCTACCCGTGAACACTGAAGCTTTCTTT | CSASLPVNTEAFF
. | . | TRBJ1-2 | TRBV28 | TGTGCCAGCAGTCTCACCGATCCGGGACAACGCTATGGCTACACCTTC | CASSLTDPGQRYGYTF
. | . | TRBJ1-5 | TRBV28 | TGTGCCAGCAGTTTAAGGGAGCCCCAGCATTTT | CASSLREPQHF
. | . | TRBJ2-5 | TRBV29-1 | TGCAGCTCGCGAGGTAGCGGTGGTGAGACCCAGTACTTC | CSSRGSGGETQYF
. | . | TRBJ2-1 | TRBV27 | TGTGCCAGCAGTTTAGCCTACTACAATGAACAGTTCTTC | CASSLAYYNEQFF
. | TRBD1 | TRBJ2-1 | TRBV2 | TGTGCCAGCAACGTTTTTCAGGGGGCCTACAATGAGCAGTTCTTC | CASNVFQGAYNEQFF
. | . | TRBJ2-2 | TRBV19 | TGTGCCAGTAGTATTCTTAACACCGGGGAGCTGTTTTTT | CASSILNTGELFF
. | . | TRBJ1-1 | TRBV5-8 | TGTGCCAGCAGTTTTGATGCAGCCTACGCTTTCTTT | CASSFDAAYAFF
. | . | TRBJ1-6 | TRBV11-3 | TGTGCCAGCAGCTTAACCCAGACAGACAGTTATAATTCACCCCTCCACTTT | CASSLTQTDSYNSPLHF
. | . | TRBJ2-1 | TRBV3-1/TRBV3-2 | TGTGCCAGCAGCCAAGGAGCACCCAGCGGCTACTCCTACAATGAGCAGTTCTTC | CASSQGAPSGYSYNEQFF
once | TRBD1 | TRBJ2-1 | TRBV19 | TGTGCCAGTAGCCGGACAGGGTGGAATGAGCAGTTCTTC | CASSRTGWNEQFF
. | . | TRBJ1-2 | TRBV28 | TGTGCCAGCAGTCCGGGACATGGCGGAACTGGCTACACCTTC | CASSPGHGGTGYTF
few | TRBD1 | TRBJ2-4 | TRBV11-2 | TGTGCCAGCAGAGGACAGGGGGGGTCTGTGGCCAAAAACATTCAGTACTTC | CASRGQGGSVAKNIQYF
. | . | TRBJ2-2 | TRBV5-6 | TGTGCCAGCAGCTTTGGGCGGACGAACACCGGGGAGCTGTTTTTT | CASSFGRTNTGELFF
. | TRBD1 | TRBJ1-5 | TRBV20-1 | TGCAGTGCTAGTCGAGGACAGGGGCAGGGACAGCCCCAGCATTTT | CSASRGQGQGQPQHF
once | TRBD1 | TRBJ1-3 | TRBV10-3 | TGTGCCATCAGTGGATCGACAGGGAGGGGAAACACCATATATTTT | CAISGSTGRGNTIYF
. | . | TRBJ1-5 | TRBV27 | TGTGCCAGCAGTTTAAAGGGGAGGGGCAATCAGCCCCAGCATTTT | CASSLKGRGNQPQHF
. | TRBD2 | TRBJ2-2 | TRBV27 | TGTGCCAGCAGCGGACTAGCCGATAACACCGGGGAGCTGTTTTTT | CASSGLADNTGELFF
once | TRBD1 | TRBJ2-7 | TRBV6-5 | TGTGCCGCGAGACAGGGGGCTGACTACGAGCAGTACTTC | CAARQGADYEQYF
. | TRBD2 | TRBJ2-3 | TRBV5-6 | TGTGCCAGCAGCTTGCGACTAGCGGGAGGGGGGGATACGCAGTATTTT | CASSLRLAGGGDTQYF
. | . | TRBJ1-6 | TRBV28 | TGTGCCAGCAATAGACAGTCACATAATTCACCCCTCCACTTT | CASNRQSHNSPLHF
. | . | TRBJ2-7 | TRBV10-1 | TGCGCCAGCAGTGACGGGGGCTACGAGCAGTACTTC | CASSDGGYEQYF
. | TRBD1 | TRBJ2-2 | TRBV7-3 | TGTGCCAGCAGTCTGGACAGGATAACGAACACCGGGGAGCTGTTTTTT | CASSLDRITNTGELFF
. | . | TRBJ1-2 | TRBV29-1 | TGCAGCGCGAGCCAGGAAAACTATGGCTACACCTTC | CSASQENYGYTF
. | . | TRBJ2-7 | TRBV3-1/TRBV3-2 | TGTGCCAGCAGCCAAGTTGACTCCTACGAGCAGTACTTC | CASSQVDSYEQYF
. | TRBD1 | TRBJ1-5 | TRBV28 | TGTGCCAGCAGCTCTTTGGGACAGGAGCACGATCAGCCCCAGCATTTT | CASSSLGQEHDQPQHF
. | . | TRBJ1-1 | TRBV7-9 | TGTGCCAGCACCCCGCCAGGGGCCACTGAAGCTTTCTTT | CASTPPGATEAFF
. | TRBD1 | TRBJ1-4 | TRBV11-2 | TGTGCCAGCAGCCCAAGGCCGGGACAGGGGAGCGAAAAACTGTTTTTT | CASSPRPGQGSEKLFF
once | . | TRBJ2-2 | TRBV7-3 | TGTGCCAGCAGCTTAGGGTTGGATACCGGGGAGCTGTTTTTT | CASSLGLDTGELFF
. | TRBD2 | TRBJ2-1 | TRBV28 | TGTGCCAGCAGTCGACCCGGGACTACCAATGTCAATGAGCAGTTCTTC | CASSRPGTTNVNEQFF
. | TRBD2 | TRBJ2-1 | TRBV27 | TGTGCCAGCAGTAGCGGGAGGGGATACAATGAGCAGTTCTTC | CASSSGRGYNEQFF
. | . | TRBJ1-1 | TRBV6-1 | TGTGCCAGCAGTGAATTTTGGGGGAGATCCACTGAAGCTTTCTTT | CASSEFWGRSTEAFF
. | . | TRBJ1-1 | TRBV5-6 | TGTGCCAGCAGCCACCGAGTGGAGGCGGGTACTGAAGCTTTCTTT | CASSHRVEAGTEAFF
. | TRBD1 | TRBJ2-7 | TRBV6-5 | TGTGCCAGCACTCGACAGGGACCCTACGAGCAGTACTTC | CASTRQGPYEQYF
. | . | TRBJ2-5 | TRBV27 | TGTGCCAGCAGCACCGGGGAGGCAAGAAACCAGTACTTC | CASSTGEARNQYF
. | . | TRBJ2-5 | TRBV4-1 | TGCGCCAGCAGCCTAGCGGTACAAGAGACCCAGTACTTC | CASSLAVQETQYF
once | . | TRBJ2-2 | TRBV27 | TGTGCCAGCAGTTTCGCCTACCGGGACACACGCATCGACACCGGGGAGCTGTTTTTT | CASSFAYRDTRIDTGELFF
. | . | TRBJ2-2 | TRBV28 | TGTGCCAGCCGGGGCCAGCGGGAGCTGTTTTTT | CASRGQRELFF
once | . | TRBJ2-2 | TRBV11-2 | TGTGCCAGCAGCTCCGACATCCGCTCGAACACCGGGGAGCTGTTTTTT | CASSSDIRSNTGELFF
. | . | TRBJ1-2 | TRBV29-1 | TGCAGCGTTGAGGTCGGAGGGTATAAGGACTATGGCTACACCTTC | CSVEVGGYKDYGYTF
. | . | TRBJ1-6 | TRBV30 | TGTGCCTGGAGTGTATGGGATCTAAATTCACCCCTCCACTTT | CAWSVWDLNSPLHF
. | . | TRBJ1-1 | TRBV6-5 | TGTGCCAGCAGTTACGGTCAGTCTAACACTGAAGCTTTCTTT | CASSYGQSNTEAFF
. | . | TRBJ2-7 | TRBV15 | TGTGCCACCAGCAGAGGAAATTCACGCTACGAGCAGTACTTC | CATSRGNSRYEQYF
. | TRBD1 | TRBJ2-7 | TRBV6-6 | TGTGCCAGCCATCTTACAGGGGCCCCCTACGAGCAGTACTTC | CASHLTGAPYEQYF
. | . | TRBJ1-1 | TRBV6-5 | TGTGCCAGCAGTTATATGAAGAACACTGAAGCTTTCTTT | CASSYMKNTEAFF
. | TRBD1 | TRBJ2-7 | TRBV27 | TGTGCCAGCAGTCGGACAGGGGGCTGGTACGAGCAGTACTTC | CASSRTGGWYEQYF
. | . | TRBJ1-5 | TRBV6-5 | TGTGCCAGCATTAGGACAGTTGGCGGCAATCAGCCCCAGCATTTT | CASIRTVGGNQPQHF
. | TRBD2 | TRBJ2-2 | TRBV20-1 | TGCAGTGCTAGTCAGCGGGAGGTCACCGGGGAGCTGTTTTTT | CSASQREVTGELFF
. | TRBD2 | TRBJ2-7 | TRBV6-5 | TGTGCCAGCAGCCGACTAGCGGGAGGCTCCTACGAGCAGTACTTC | CASSRLAGGSYEQYF
. | . | TRBJ1-2 | TRBV5-1 | TGCGCCAGCAGCTCTGGGGGGGACTATGGCTACACCTTC | CASSSGGDYGYTF
. | . | TRBJ1-2 | TRBV5-1 | TGCGCCAGCAGCTTTAACAGGGATGACTATGGCTACACCTTC | CASSFNRDDYGYTF
. | TRBD1 | TRBJ1-4 | TRBV28 | TGTGCCAGCAGTTTTGGGACAGACAATGAAAAACTGTTTTTT | CASSFGTDNEKLFF
. | . | TRBJ2-2 | TRBV19 | TGTGCCAGTAGTGTATTAGCGGAATACACCGGGGAGCTGTTTTTT | CASSVLAEYTGELFF